This TCR beta chain emerged from a study of T cells in women clearing cervical HPV infection. This CDR3 region has 15 residues. Per the germline V gene, CDR1 is GTSNPN and CDR2 is SVGIG (reference sequence). V dropped 2 bases and J dropped 7 bases, with 20 bases sitting between them. Remarks on this clone: The read comes to an end 3 residues before the CDR3 does, leaving the germline J gene to fill in the end.

Each participant carried one incident cervical HPV16 infection only. Method: immunoSEQ multiplex PCR; TCRdb's copy keeps in-frame clones and lacks some. Reported are about 15,000 clones; the ten largest clones contain over 8.5%. The chain uses TRBV30 and TRBJ1-1, with TRBD1 as a possible D gene (5 bases). This TCR was sampled from a woman aged 18-69 years with a cervical HPV16 infection that either progressed to CIN3+ or cleared (not recorded which). Material for sequencing was blood buffy coat. The CDR3 loop reads CAWSSWGGRNVEAFF. Partial CDR3 DNA: TGTGCCTGGAGTTCCTGGGGGGGACGTAACGTTGAA.